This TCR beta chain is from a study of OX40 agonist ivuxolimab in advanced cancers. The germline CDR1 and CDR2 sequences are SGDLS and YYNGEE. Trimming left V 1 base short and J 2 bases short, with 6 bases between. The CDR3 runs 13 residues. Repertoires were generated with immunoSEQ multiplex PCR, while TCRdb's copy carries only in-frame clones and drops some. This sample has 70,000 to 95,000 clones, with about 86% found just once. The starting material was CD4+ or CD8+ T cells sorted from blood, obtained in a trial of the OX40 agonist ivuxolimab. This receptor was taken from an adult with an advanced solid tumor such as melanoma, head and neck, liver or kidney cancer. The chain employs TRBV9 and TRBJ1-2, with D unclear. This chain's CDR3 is CASSVSTNYGYTF. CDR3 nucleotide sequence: TGTGCCAGCAGCGTATCTACCAACTATGGCTACACCTTC.